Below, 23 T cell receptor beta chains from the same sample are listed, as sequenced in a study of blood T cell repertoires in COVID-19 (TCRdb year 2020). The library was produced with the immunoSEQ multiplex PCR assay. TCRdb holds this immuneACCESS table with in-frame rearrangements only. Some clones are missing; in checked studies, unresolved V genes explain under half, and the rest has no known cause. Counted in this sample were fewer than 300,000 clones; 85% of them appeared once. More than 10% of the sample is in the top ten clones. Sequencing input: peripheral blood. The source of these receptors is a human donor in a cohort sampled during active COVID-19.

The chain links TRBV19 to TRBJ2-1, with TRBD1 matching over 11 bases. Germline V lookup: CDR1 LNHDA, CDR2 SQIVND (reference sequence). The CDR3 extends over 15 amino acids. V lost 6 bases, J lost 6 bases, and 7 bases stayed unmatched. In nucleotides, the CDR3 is TGTGCCAGTAGGGGTCGGACAGGGGGCCCCAATGAGCAGTTCTTC. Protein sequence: CASRGRTGGPNEQFF. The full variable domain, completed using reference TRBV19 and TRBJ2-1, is DGGITQSPKYLFRKEGQNVTLSCEQNLNHDAMYWYRQDPGQGLRLIYYSQIVNDFQKGDIAEGYSVSREKKESFPLTVTSAQKNPTAFYLCASRGRTGGPNEQFFGPGTRLTVL.

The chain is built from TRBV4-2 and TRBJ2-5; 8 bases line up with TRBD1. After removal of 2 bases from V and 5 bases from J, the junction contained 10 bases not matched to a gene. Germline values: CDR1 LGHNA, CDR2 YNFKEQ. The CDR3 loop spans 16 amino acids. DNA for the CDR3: TGTGCCAGCAGCCAATCACCTCAGGGGGCGGGTGAGACCCAGTACTTC. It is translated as CASSQSPQGAGETQYF.

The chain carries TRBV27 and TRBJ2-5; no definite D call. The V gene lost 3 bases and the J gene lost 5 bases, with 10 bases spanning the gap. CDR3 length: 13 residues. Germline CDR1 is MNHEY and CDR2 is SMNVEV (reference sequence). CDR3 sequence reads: CASSFTGLETQYF. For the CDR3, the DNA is TGTGCCAGCAGTTTCACCGGGTTGGAGACCCAGTACTTC.

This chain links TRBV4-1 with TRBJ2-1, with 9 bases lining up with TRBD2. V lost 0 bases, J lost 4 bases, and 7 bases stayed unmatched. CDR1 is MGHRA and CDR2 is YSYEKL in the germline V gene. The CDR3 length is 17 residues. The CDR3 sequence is CASSQDLSSGTYNEQFF. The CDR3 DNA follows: TGCGCCAGCAGCCAAGATCTGTCTAGCGGGACGTACAATGAGCAGTTCTTC.

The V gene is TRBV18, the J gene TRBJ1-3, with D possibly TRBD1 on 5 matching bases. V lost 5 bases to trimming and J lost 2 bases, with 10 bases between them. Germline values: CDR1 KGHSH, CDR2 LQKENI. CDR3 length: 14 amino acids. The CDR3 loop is CASSTSGAGNTIYF. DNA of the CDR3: TGTGCCAGCTCAACGTCGGGGGCTGGAAACACCATATATTTT.

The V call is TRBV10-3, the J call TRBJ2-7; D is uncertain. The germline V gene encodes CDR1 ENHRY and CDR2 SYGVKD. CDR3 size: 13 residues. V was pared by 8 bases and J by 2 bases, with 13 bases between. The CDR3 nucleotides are TGTGCCATCGGTTCAGCGAATCCCTACGAGCAGTACTTC. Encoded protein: CAIGSANPYEQYF.

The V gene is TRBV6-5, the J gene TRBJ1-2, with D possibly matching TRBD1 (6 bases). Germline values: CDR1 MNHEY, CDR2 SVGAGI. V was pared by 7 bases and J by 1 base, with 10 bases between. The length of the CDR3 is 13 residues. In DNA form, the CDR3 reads TGTGCCAGCACAAGAGGGGGTAACTATGGCTACACCTTC. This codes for CASTRGGNYGYTF.

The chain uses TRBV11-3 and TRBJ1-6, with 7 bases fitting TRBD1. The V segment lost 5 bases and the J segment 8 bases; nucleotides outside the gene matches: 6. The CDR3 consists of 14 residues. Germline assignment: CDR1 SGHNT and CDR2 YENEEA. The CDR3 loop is CASSRGQADSPLHF. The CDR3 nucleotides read TGTGCCAGCAGCCGAGGACAGGCGGATTCACCCCTCCACTTT.

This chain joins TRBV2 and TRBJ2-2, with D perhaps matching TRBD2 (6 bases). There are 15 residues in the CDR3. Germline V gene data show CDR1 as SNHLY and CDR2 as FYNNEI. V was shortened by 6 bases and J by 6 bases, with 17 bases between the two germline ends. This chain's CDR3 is CASRTRVTGSGELFF. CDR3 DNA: TGTGCCAGCAGGACTAGGGTGACGGGATCCGGGGAGCTGTTTTTT.

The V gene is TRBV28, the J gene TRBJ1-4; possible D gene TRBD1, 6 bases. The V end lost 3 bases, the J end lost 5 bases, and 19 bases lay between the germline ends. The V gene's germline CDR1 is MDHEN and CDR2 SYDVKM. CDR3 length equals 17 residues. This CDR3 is CASSFSPSQGANEKLFF. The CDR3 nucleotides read TGTGCCAGCAGTTTTTCACCCTCACAGGGTGCAAATGAAAAACTGTTTTTT.

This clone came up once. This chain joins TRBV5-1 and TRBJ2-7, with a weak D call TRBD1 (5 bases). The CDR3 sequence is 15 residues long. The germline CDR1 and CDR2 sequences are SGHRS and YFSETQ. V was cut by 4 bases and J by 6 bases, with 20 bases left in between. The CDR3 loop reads CASSPQSGNQGEQYF. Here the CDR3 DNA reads TGCGCCAGCAGCCCCCAGTCGGGTAATCAGGGCGAGCAGTACTTC.

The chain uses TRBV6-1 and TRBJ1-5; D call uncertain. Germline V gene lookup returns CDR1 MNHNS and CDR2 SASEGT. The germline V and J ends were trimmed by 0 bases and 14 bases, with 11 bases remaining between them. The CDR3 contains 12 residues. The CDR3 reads CASSEARYNKHF. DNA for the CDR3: TGTGCCAGCAGTGAAGCGAGGTACAATAAGCATTTT.

Here the CDR3 DNA reads TGTGCCATCAGCGGGGCTAGCGGGAGTAAGTACGAGCAGTACTTC. It is translated as CAISGASGSKYEQYF. V and J are TRBV10-3 and TRBJ2-7; 10 bases fit TRBD2. Germline values: CDR1 ENHRY, CDR2 SYGVKD. The CDR3 is 15 residues long. J lost 4 bases, V lost 6 bases, and 9 bases had no gene match.

CDR3 sequence (DNA): TGTGCCAGCTCATTAAGGACAGGACAGTACAATGAGCAGTTCTTC. The encoded protein is CASSLRTGQYNEQFF. This chain connects TRBV18 to TRBJ2-1, with 7 positions matching TRBD1. With V trimmed by 5 bases and J by 4 bases, 8 bases remained unmatched. The CDR3 spans 15 residues. Germline V gene lookup returns CDR1 KGHSH and CDR2 LQKENI.

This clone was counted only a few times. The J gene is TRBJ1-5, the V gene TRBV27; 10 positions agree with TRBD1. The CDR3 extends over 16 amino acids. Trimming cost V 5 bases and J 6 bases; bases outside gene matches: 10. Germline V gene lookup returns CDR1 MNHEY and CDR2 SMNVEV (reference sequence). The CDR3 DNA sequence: TGTGCCAGCAGTGCCTACCTCGACAGGGGGCTTCAGCCCCAGCATTTT. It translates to CASSAYLDRGLQPQHF.

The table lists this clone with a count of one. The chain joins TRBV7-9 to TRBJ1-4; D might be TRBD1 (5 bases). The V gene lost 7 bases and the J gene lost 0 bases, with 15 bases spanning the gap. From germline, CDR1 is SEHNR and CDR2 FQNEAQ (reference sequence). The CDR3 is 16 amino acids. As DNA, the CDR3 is TGTGCCAGCACCCCCCTGGGGGGGGCAACTAATGAAAAACTGTTTTTT. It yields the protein CASTPLGGATNEKLFF. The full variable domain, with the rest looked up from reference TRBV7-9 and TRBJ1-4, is DTGVSQNPRHKITKRGQNVTFRCDPISEHNRLYWYRQTLGQGPEFLTYFQNEAQLEKSRLLSDRFSAERPKGSFSTLEIQRTEQGDSAMYLCASTPLGGATNEKLFFGSGTQLSVL.

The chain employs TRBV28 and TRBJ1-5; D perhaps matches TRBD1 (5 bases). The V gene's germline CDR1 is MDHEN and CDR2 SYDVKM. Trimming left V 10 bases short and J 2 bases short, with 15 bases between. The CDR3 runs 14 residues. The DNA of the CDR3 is TGTGCCACCGATTTAACGGGGGGCAATCAGCCCCAGCATTTT. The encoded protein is CATDLTGGNQPQHF. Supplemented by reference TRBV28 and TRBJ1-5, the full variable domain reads DVKVTQSSRYLVKRTGEKVFLECVQDMDHENMFWYRQDPGLGLRLIYFSYDVKMKEKGDIPEGYSVSREKKERFSLILESASTNQTSMYLCATDLTGGNQPQHFGDGTRLSIL.

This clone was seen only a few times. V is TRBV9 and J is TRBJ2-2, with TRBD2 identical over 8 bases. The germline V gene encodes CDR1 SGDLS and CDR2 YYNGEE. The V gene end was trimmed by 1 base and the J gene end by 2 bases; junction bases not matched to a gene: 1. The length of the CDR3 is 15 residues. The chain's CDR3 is CASSVREGNTGELFF. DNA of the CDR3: TGTGCCAGCAGCGTACGGGAGGGTAACACCGGGGAGCTGTTTTTT.

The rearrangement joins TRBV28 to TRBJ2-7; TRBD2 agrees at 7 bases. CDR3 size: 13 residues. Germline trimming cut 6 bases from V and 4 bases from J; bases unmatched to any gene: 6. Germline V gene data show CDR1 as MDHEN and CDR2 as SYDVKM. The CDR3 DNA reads TGTGCCAGCAGCTCAGCGGGAAGATACGAGCAGTACTTC. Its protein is CASSSAGRYEQYF.

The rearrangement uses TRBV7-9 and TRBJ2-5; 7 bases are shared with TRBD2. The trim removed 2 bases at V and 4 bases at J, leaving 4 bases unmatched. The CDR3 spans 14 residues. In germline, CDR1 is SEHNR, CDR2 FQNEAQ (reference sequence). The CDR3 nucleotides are TGTGCCAGCAGCTTACCGGGAGGCGGAGAGACCCAGTACTTC. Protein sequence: CASSLPGGGETQYF. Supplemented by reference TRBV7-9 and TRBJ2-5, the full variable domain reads DTGVSQNPRHKITKRGQNVTFRCDPISEHNRLYWYRQTLGQGPEFLTYFQNEAQLEKSRLLSDRFSAERPKGSFSTLEIQRTEQGDSAMYLCASSLPGGGETQYFGPGTRLLVL.

In DNA, the CDR3 is TGTGCCAGCAGCTCCACAGACAGGGGGCGCGTGTACGAGCAGTACTTC. It is translated as CASSSTDRGRVYEQYF. The chain recombines TRBV3-1 (or the pseudogene TRBV3-2) with TRBJ2-7; 10 bases fit TRBD1. The CDR3 has 16 amino acids. Trimming removed 5 bases from V and 4 bases from J; junction bases left unmatched: 11. CDR1 is LGHDT, CDR2 YNNKEL, per germline (reference sequence).

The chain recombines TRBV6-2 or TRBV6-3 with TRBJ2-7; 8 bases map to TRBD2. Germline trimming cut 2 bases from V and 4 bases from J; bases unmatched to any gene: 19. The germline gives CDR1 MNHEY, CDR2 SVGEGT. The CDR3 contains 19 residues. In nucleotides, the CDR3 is TGTGCCAGCAGTTACCCGCAAAAACTCCGAGCGGGAGCGGGGTACGAGCAGTACTTC. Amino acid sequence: CASSYPQKLRAGAGYEQYF.

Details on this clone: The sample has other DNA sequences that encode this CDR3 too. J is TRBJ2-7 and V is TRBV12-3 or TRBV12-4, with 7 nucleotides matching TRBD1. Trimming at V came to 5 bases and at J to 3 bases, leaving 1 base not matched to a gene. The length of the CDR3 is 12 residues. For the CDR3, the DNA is TGTGCCAGCAGTCGACAGGGCTACGAGCAGTACTTC. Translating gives CASSRQGYEQYF.